The next 21 T cell receptor beta chains were all read from a single sample in a study of cytomegalovirus exposure and HLA in healthy donors. Sequencing was performed with immunoSEQ multiplex PCR; in TCRdb, only in-frame clones are kept and a portion is missing. The sample yields about 130,000 clones, roughly nine tenths seen once. Material: PBMCs. The receptor source for this set is a woman aged 18-29 years in good health and CMV-seronegative.

The V and J genes are TRBV9 and TRBJ2-3; D possibly corresponds to TRBD2 (5 bases). CDR3 length equals 14 residues. V dropped 0 bases and J dropped 10 bases, with 15 bases sitting between them. Germline V gene lookup returns CDR1 SGDLS and CDR2 YYNGEE. The CDR3 protein is CASSVESLTRPQYF. CDR3 bases: TGTGCCAGCAGCGTAGAAAGTCTAACTAGACCGCAGTATTTT.

The rearrangement uses TRBV5-6 and TRBJ1-6, with D uncertain. This CDR3 is built from 13 residues. Germline values: CDR1 SGHDT, CDR2 YYEEEE. Trimming removed 0 bases at V and 7 bases at J, with 5 bases between. The CDR3 coding sequence is TGTGCCAGCAGCTTGGTCTCCAATTCACCCCTCCACTTT. As protein: CASSLVSNSPLHF.

The chain combines TRBV5-6 with TRBJ2-7; weak D call: TRBD1 (5 bases). CDR3 length: 16 residues. V shed 4 bases and J shed 6 bases, with 23 bases lying between them. The germline CDR1 and CDR2 sequences are SGHDT and YYEEEE. For the CDR3, the DNA is TGTGCCAGCAGCCTATCCCGACAGCAGGGAACCCTCGAGCAGTACTTC. Its protein is CASSLSRQQGTLEQYF.

The chain employs TRBV9 and TRBJ1-1, with D possibly being TRBD1 (5 bases). V was trimmed by 0 bases and J by 7 bases, leaving 10 bases between them. Germline CDR1 is SGDLS and CDR2 is YYNGEE. The CDR3 spans 13 residues. DNA for the CDR3: TGTGCCAGCAGCGTAGAAAGGGGCTTTGAAGCTTTCTTT. Encoded protein: CASSVERGFEAFF.

This clone was detected a few times. V is TRBV6-4 and J is TRBJ2-5; D is possibly TRBD2 (6 bases). With 0 bases removed from V and 2 bases from J, the gap between germline ends came to 10 bases. This CDR3 contains 15 residues. Germline CDR1 MRHNA, CDR2 SNTAGT. This CDR3 is CASSDSIGGQETQYF. The CDR3 region has the DNA TGTGCCAGCAGTGACTCGATCGGGGGTCAAGAGACCCAGTACTTC.

The chain combines TRBV14 with TRBJ2-1; 12 positions match TRBD2. The CDR3 loop spans 19 amino acids. Germline CDR1 reads SGHDN; CDR2 reads FVKESK. V gave up 5 bases and J gave up 2 bases; unmatched junction bases: 13. The DNA of the CDR3 is TGTGCCAGCAGCAAATTAATCCGGACTAGCGGGGACCCCTACAATGAGCAGTTCTTC. It specifies CASSKLIRTSGDPYNEQFF.

This clone was observed a few times. The gene calls are TRBV19 and TRBJ1-1; no reliable D call. This CDR3 spans 12 amino acids. Trimming took off 5 bases at V and 1 base at J, with 5 bases between the two ends. The germline V gene encodes CDR1 LNHDA and CDR2 SQIVND (reference sequence). The CDR3 protein is CASSLGNTEAFF. CDR3 in DNA: TGTGCCAGTAGTCTCGGGAACACTGAAGCTTTCTTT.

The V call is TRBV19, the J call TRBJ2-1; TRBD2 matches 7 bases. The CDR3 covers 14 residues. Trimming cost V 9 bases and J 2 bases; bases outside gene matches: 7. Germline values: CDR1 LNHDA, CDR2 SQIVND (reference sequence). CDR3 nucleotides: TGTGCCAGCCACCTGGGGGGGGCCTACAATGAGCAGTTCTTC. Residues: CASHLGGAYNEQFF. The variable domain in full, completed from reference TRBV19 and TRBJ2-1, reads DGGITQSPKYLFRKEGQNVTLSCEQNLNHDAMYWYRQDPGQGLRLIYYSQIVNDFQKGDIAEGYSVSREKKESFPLTVTSAQKNPTAFYLCASHLGGAYNEQFFGPGTRLTVL.

The genes are TRBV9 and TRBJ1-2; D is unresolved. This CDR3 spans 14 amino acids. V was clipped by 0 bases and J by 4 bases, with 10 bases between them. Germline V gene data show CDR1 as SGDLS and CDR2 as YYNGEE. The CDR3 DNA reads TGTGCCAGCAGCGTAGCTACACCAGGCTATGGCTACACCTTC. It translates to CASSVATPGYGYTF.

As DNA, the CDR3 is TGCGCCAGCAGCCCAGGGTCCTATGGCTACACCTTC. This translates into CASSPGSYGYTF. The V gene is TRBV5-1, the J gene TRBJ1-2; possibly TRBD1 for D (5 bases). The CDR3 contains 12 residues. The V and J ends lost 4 bases and 4 bases respectively, with 8 bases between them. Per germline, CDR1 SGHRS and CDR2 YFSETQ.

This clone was detected only a few times. The chain is built from TRBV19 and TRBJ1-2; no reliable D call. This CDR3 region has 12 residues. Trimming left V 5 bases short and J 10 bases short, with 14 bases between. Germline-derived CDR1 and CDR2 are LNHDA and SQIVND (reference sequence). CDR3 amino acids: CASSVTGSDYTF. Here the CDR3 DNA reads TGTGCCAGTAGTGTGACCGGGTCGGACTACACCTTC.

This clone was detected once. V and J are TRBV7-9 and TRBJ2-6; D call uncertain. The CDR3 consists of 16 residues. V was trimmed by 11 bases and J by 0 bases, leaving 17 bases between them. Germline CDR1 is SEHNR and CDR2 is FQNEAQ (reference sequence). This chain's CDR3 is CASLTVSSSGANVLTF. The CDR3 bases are TGTGCCTCGCTCACCGTTTCCAGCTCTGGGGCCAACGTCCTGACTTTC.

The chain joins TRBV6-6 to TRBJ1-6; perhaps TRBD1 as D (5 bases). Trimming shortened V by 5 bases and J by 4 bases, and 12 bases separated the two germline ends. Germline-derived CDR1 and CDR2 are MNHNY and SVGAGI (reference sequence). The CDR3 extends over 15 amino acids. The CDR3 here is CASSPGNSYNSPLHF. For the CDR3, the DNA is TGTGCCAGCAGTCCAGGGAACAGTTATAATTCACCCCTCCACTTT.

This chain connects TRBV11-2 to TRBJ2-1; 11 bases are a match to TRBD2. J lost 3 bases, V lost 6 bases, and 7 bases had no gene match. The CDR3 runs to 16 residues. Germline CDR1 SGHAT, CDR2 FQNNGV. The CDR3 reads CASSATSGEFYNEQFF. In DNA form, the CDR3 reads TGTGCCAGCAGTGCGACTAGCGGGGAATTCTACAATGAGCAGTTCTTC.

This clone came up a few times. The same CDR3 is also encoded by other DNA sequences in this sample. The CDR3 loop is CSVQNTEAFF. The CDR3 nucleotides read TGCAGCGTACAGAACACTGAAGCTTTCTTT. J is TRBJ1-1 and V is TRBV29-1; D ambiguous. Germline V gene lookup returns CDR1 SQVTM and CDR2 ANQGSEA. Trimming cost V 6 bases and J 1 base, with 3 bases left between them. The CDR3 is 10 residues long. Full variable domain (missing parts from reference TRBV29-1 and TRBJ1-1): SAVISQKPSRDICQRGTSLTIQCQVDSQVTMMFWYRQQPGQSLTLIATANQGSEATYESGFVIDKFPISRPNLTFSTLTVSNMSPEDSSIYLCSVQNTEAFFGQGTRLTVV.

This chain's CDR3 is CASRTYAPVNTEAFF. The DNA for the CDR3 is TGTGCCAGCCGGACATATGCTCCTGTGAACACTGAAGCTTTCTTT. The chain employs TRBV2 and TRBJ1-1, with D perhaps TRBD1 (5 bases). This CDR3 comprises 15 residues. V was cut by 8 bases and J by 0 bases, with 16 bases left in between. Germline V gives CDR1 SNHLY, CDR2 FYNNEI.

This chain connects TRBV12-5 to TRBJ1-4, with D possibly TRBD1 on 5 matching bases. V was clipped by 5 bases and J by 6 bases, with 13 bases between them. CDR1 and CDR2 from the germline V gene are LGHNT and FRNRAP. This CDR3 is built from 14 residues. The chain's CDR3 is CASGHPTVDEKLFF. The CDR3 region has the DNA TGTGCTAGTGGTCACCCGACAGTGGATGAAAAACTGTTTTTT.

This clone was counted a single time. This rearrangement joins TRBV11-1 to TRBJ1-2, with D perhaps matching TRBD1 (5 bases). CDR1 is SGHAT, CDR2 FQDESV, per germline (reference sequence). The CDR3 sequence is 14 residues long. Trimming stripped 5 bases from V and 2 bases from J, with 12 bases between. DNA for the CDR3: TGTGCCAGCAGCGAGACAGTCGCCAACTATGGCTACACCTTC. Translation gives CASSETVANYGYTF.

The chain is built from TRBV2 and TRBJ1-4; D unclear. The CDR3 runs 18 residues. Germline V gives CDR1 SNHLY, CDR2 FYNNEI. Trimming removed 2 bases from V and 8 bases from J, with 24 bases in between. CDR3 loop: CASSENLKAGSRGEKLFF. DNA for the CDR3: TGTGCCAGCAGTGAAAACTTAAAAGCCGGGTCACGGGGAGAAAAACTGTTTTTT.

This chain connects TRBV5-1 to TRBJ2-5; 7 bases align to TRBD1. Looked up from germline, CDR1 is SGHRS and CDR2 is YFSETQ. The V gene end was trimmed by 4 bases and the J gene end by 4 bases; junction bases not matched to a gene: 10. The CDR3 is 15 residues long. The CDR3 DNA sequence: TGCGCCAGCAGCCGTAAGACAGGGCAGGCAGAGACCCAGTACTTC. Translating it yields CASSRKTGQAETQYF.

This chain uses TRBV7-9 with TRBJ1-1; no firm D call. The CDR3 sequence is 15 residues long. Trimming removed 3 bases from V and 0 bases from J, with 11 bases in between. Germline CDR1 SEHNR, CDR2 FQNEAQ (reference sequence). In DNA form, the CDR3 reads TGTGCCAGCAGCTTCCTCGAGGGCGTGAACACTGAAGCTTTCTTT. Amino acid sequence: CASSFLEGVNTEAFF.